Sequencing of this T cell receptor beta chain was carried out in a study of PD-L1 blockade in urothelial cancer. With respect to this clone: Its antigen is currently unknown.

V shed 5 bases, J shed 1 base, and the junction held 7 bases outside the gene matches. The CDR3 extends over 15 amino acids. Germline loops: CDR1 MNHEY, CDR2 SVGAGI. Assay used: immunoSEQ multiplex PCR; TCRdb lists only in-frame clones, some missing. The sample shows around 33,000 clones, about 80% of them seen only once. Points from the study as a whole: Improved survival was predicted by pretreatment blood TCR clonality below the median.

Pretreatment and on-treatment blood mononuclear cell samples were taken, totaling between 1 and 8 time points per patient. The TCR was taken from a man aged 70-80 years with urothelial cancer. The specimen was PBMCs, collected around atezolizumab (anti-PD-L1) treatment. The chain is built from TRBV6-5 and TRBJ1-2; 7 nucleotides align to TRBD1. The CDR3 region has the DNA TGTGCCAGCAGTCCCGGGACAGTCATTAACTATGGCTACACCTTC. Its protein is CASSPGTVINYGYTF.